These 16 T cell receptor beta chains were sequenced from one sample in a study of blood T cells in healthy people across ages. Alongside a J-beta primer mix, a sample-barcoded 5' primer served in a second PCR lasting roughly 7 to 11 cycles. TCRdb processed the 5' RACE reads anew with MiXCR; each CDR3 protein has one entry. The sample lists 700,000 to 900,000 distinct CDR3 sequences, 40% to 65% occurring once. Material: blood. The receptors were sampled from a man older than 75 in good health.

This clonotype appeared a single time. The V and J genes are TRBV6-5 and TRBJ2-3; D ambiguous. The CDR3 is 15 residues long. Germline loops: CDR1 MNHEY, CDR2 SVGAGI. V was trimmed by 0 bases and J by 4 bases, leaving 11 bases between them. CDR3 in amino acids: CASSYSDSGSDTQYF. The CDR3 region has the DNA TGTGCCAGCAGTTACTCCGACTCCGGGTCAGATACGCAGTATTTT.

The CDR3 loop reads CATGRGNEQFF. The CDR3 nucleotides read TGTGCCACCGGGAGGGGCAATGAGCAGTTCTTC. J is TRBJ2-1 and V is TRBV24-1, with TRBD2 identical over 7 bases. The CDR3 is made up of 11 amino acids. Germline values: CDR1 KGHDR, CDR2 SFDVKD. V gave up 9 bases and J gave up 6 bases; unmatched junction bases: 1.

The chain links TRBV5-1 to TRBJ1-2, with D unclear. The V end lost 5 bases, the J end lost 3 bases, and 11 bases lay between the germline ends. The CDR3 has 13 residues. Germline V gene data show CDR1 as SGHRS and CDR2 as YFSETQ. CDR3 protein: CASSPRLDYGYTF. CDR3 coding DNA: TGCGCCAGCAGTCCCAGGCTGGACTATGGCTACACCTTC.

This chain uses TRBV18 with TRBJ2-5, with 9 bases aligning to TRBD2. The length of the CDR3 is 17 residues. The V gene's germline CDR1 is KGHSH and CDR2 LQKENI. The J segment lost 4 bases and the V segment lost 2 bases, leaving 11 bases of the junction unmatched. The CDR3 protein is CASSPGSPSGNLETQYF. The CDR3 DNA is TGTGCCAGCTCACCAGGCAGTCCTAGCGGGAACCTAGAGACCCAGTACTTC. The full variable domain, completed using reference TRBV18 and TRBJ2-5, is NAGVMQNPRHLVRRRGQEARLRCSPMKGHSHVYWYRQLPEEGLKFMVYLQKENIIDESGMPKERFSAEFPKEGPSILRIQQVVRGDSAAYFCASSPGSPSGNLETQYFGPGTRLLVL.

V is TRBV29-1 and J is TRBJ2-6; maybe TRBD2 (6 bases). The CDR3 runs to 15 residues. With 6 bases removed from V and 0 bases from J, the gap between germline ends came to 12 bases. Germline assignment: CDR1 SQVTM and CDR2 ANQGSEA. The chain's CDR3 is CSVGGGRSGANVLTF. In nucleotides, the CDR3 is TGCAGCGTGGGAGGAGGGCGCTCTGGGGCCAACGTCCTGACTTTC.

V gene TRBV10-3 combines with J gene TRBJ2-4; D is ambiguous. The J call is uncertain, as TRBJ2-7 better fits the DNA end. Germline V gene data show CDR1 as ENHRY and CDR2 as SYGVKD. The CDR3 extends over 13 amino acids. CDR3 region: CAISGNSGYEQYF. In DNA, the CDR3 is TGTGCCATCAGTGGGAATTCAGGCTACGAGCAGTACTTC.

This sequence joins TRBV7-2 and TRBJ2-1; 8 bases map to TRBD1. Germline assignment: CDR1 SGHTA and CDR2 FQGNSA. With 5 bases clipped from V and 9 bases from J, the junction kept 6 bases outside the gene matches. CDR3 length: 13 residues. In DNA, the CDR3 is TGTGCCAGCAGCGTGGACAGGGCGGCTGAGCAGTTCTTC. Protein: CASSVDRAAEQFF.

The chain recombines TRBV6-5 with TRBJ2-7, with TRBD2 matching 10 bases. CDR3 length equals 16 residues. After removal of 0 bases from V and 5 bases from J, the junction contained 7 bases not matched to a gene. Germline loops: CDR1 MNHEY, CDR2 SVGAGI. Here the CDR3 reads CASSYSSSGSNNEQYF. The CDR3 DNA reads TGTGCCAGCAGTTACTCATCTAGCGGGAGTAACAACGAGCAGTACTTC.

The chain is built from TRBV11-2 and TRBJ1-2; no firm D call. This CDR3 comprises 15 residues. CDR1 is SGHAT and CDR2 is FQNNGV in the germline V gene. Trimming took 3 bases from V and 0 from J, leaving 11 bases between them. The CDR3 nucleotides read TGTGCCAGCAGCTTCGGCAGGCGTTCTAACTATGGCTACACCTTC. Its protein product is CASSFGRRSNYGYTF. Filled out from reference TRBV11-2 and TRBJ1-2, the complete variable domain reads EAGVAQSPRYKIIEKRQSVAFWCNPISGHATLYWYQQILGQGPKLLIQFQNNGVVDDSQLPKDRFSAERLKGVDSTLKIQPAKLEDSAVYLCASSFGRRSNYGYTFGSGTRLTVV.

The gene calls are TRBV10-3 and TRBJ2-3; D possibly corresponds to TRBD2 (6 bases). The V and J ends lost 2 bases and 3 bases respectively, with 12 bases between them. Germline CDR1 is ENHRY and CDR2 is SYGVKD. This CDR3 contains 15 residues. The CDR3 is CAISEKGTGTDTQYF. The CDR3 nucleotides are TGTGCCATCAGTGAGAAGGGGACTGGGACAGATACGCAGTATTTT.

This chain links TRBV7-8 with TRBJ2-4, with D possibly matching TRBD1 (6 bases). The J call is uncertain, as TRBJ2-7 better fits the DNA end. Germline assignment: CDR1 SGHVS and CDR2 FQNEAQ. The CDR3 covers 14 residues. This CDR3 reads CASSLGDKLYEQYF. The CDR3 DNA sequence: TGTGCCAGCAGCTTAGGGGACAAACTATACGAGCAGTACTTC.

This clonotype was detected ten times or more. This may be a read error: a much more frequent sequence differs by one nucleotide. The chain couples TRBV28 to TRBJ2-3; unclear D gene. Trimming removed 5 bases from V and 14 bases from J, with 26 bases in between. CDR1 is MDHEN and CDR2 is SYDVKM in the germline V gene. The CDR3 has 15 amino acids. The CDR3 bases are TGTGCCAGCAGTCCGTCGGACCAGAATCGGAGAGACGCGTATTTT. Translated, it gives CASSPSDQNRRDAYF.

The CDR3 DNA reads as TGTGCCAGCAGCCAAGTAGAGGGATCCGGAGGGCTCGAGCAGTACTTC. Translating gives CASSQVEGSGGLEQYF. This chain connects TRBV4-2 to TRBJ2-7; a weak D match, TRBD2 (6 bases). CDR1 and CDR2 from the germline V gene are LGHNA and YNFKEQ. The CDR3 length is 16 residues. Trimming removed 1 base at V and 6 bases at J, with 19 bases between.

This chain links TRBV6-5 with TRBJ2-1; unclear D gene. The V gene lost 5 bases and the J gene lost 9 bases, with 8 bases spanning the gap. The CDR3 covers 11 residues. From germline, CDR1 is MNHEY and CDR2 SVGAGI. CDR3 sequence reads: CASSETGEQFF. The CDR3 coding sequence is TGTGCCAGCAGTGAGACCGGTGAGCAGTTCTTC.

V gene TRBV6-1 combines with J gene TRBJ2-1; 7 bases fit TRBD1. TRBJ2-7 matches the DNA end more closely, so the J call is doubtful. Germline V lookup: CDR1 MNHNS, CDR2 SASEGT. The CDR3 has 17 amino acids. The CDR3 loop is CASSVAGGYASYNEQYF. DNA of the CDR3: TGTGCCAGCAGTGTCGCAGGGGGTTACGCCTCCTACAATGAGCAGTACTTC.

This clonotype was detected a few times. This CDR3 reads CATSRGDYGYTF. The CDR3, as DNA: TGTGCCACCAGCCGTGGGGACTATGGCTACACCTTC. This sequence joins TRBV24-1 and TRBJ1-2; the D is unclear. Trimming left V 7 bases short and J 3 bases short, with 8 bases between. Germline V gene lookup returns CDR1 KGHDR and CDR2 SFDVKD. The CDR3 spans 12 residues.